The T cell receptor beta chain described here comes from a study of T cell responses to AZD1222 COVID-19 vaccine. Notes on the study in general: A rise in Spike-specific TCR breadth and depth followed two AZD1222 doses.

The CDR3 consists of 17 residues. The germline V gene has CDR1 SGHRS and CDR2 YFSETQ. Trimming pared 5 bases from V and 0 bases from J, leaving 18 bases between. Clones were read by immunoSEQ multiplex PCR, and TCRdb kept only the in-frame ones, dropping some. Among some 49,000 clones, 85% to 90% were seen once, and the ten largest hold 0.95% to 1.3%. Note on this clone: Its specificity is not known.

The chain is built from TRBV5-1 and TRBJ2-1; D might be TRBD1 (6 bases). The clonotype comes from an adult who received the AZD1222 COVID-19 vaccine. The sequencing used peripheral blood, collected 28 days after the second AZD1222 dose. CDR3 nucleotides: TGCGCCAGCAGATTTCGGACAGATCCAAGCTCCTACAATGAGCAGTTCTTC. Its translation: CASRFRTDPSSYNEQFF.